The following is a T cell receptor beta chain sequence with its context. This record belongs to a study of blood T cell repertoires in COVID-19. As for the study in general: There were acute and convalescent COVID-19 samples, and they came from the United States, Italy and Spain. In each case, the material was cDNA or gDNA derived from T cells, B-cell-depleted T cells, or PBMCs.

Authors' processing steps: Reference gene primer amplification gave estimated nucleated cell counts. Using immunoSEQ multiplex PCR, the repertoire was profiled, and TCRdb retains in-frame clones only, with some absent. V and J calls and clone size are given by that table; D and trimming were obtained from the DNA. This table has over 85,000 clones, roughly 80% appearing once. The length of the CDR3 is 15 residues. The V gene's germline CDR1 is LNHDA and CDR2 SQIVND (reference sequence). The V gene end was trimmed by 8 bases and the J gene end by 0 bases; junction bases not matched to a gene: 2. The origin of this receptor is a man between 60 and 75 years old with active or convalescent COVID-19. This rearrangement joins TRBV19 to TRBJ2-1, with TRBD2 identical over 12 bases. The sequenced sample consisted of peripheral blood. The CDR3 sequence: CASSTSGSSYNEQFF. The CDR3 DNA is TGTGCCAGTTCGACTAGCGGGAGCTCCTACAATGAGCAGTTCTTC.